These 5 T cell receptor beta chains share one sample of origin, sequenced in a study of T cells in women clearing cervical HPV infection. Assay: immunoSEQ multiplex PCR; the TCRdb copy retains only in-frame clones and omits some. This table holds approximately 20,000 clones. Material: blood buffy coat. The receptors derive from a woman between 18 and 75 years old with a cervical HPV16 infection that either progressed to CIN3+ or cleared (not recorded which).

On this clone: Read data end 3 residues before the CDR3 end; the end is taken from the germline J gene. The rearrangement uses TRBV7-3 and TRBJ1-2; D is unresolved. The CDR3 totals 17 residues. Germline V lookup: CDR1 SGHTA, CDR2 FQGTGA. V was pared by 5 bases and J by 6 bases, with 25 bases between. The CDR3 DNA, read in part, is TGTGCCAGCAGCCCCCCCACCCAGGAGGCTCGTATGGATGGC. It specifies CASSPPTQEARMDG. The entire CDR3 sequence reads CASSPPTQEARMDGYTF.

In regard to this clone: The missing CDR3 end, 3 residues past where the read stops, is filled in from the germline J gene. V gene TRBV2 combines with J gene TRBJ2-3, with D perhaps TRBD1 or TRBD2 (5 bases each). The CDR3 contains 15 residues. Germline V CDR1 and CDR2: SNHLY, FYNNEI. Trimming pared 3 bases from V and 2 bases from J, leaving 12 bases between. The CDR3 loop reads CASSERAGITDTQYF. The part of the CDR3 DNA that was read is TGTGCCAGCAGTGAGAGGGCAGGGATCACAGATACG.

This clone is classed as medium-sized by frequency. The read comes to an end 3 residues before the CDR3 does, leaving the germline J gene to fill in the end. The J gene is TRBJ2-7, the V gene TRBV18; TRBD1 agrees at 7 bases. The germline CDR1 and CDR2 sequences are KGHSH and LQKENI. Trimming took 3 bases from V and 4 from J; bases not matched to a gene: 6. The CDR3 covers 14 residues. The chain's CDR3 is CASSPTLTGYEQYF. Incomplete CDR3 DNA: TGTGCCAGCTCACCGACCCTGACAGGGTACGAG.

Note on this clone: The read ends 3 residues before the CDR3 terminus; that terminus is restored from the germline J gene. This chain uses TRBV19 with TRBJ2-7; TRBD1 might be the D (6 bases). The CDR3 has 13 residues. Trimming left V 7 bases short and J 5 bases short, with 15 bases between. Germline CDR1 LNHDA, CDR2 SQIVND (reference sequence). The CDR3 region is CASTTGISDEQYF. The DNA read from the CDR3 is TGTGCCAGTACAACAGGGATTTCCGACGAG.

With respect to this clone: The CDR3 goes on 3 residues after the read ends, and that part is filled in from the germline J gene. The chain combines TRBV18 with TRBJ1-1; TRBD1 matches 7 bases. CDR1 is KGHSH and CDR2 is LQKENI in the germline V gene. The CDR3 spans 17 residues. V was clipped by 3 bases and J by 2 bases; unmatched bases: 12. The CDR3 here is CASSPYEAGGANTEAFF. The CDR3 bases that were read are TGTGCCAGCTCACCCTATGAAGCAGGGGGAGCTAACACTGAA.